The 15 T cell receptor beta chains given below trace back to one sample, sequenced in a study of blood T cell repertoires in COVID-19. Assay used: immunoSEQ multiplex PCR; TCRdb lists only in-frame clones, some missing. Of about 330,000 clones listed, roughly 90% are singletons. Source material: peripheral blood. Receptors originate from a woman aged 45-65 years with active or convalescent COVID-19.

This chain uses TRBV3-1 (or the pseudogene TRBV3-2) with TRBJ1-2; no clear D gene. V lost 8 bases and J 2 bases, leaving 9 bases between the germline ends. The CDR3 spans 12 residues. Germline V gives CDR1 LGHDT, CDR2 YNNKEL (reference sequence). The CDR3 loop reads CASFGRNYGYTF. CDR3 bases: TGTGCCAGCTTCGGCAGGAACTATGGCTACACCTTC.

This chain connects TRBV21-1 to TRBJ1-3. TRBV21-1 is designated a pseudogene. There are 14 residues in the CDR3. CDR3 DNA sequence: TGTGCCAGCAGCGGTCGGACTACTGGAAACACCATATATTTT. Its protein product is CASSGRTTGNTIYF.

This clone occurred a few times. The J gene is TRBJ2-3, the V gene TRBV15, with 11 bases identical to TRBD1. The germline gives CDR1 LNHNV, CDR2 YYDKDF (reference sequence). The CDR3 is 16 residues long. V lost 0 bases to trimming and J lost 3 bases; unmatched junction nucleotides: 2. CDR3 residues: CATSRDGTGGTDTQYF. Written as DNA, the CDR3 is TGTGCCACCAGCAGAGATGGGACAGGGGGAACAGATACGCAGTATTTT. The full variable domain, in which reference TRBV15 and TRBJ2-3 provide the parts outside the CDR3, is DAMVIQNPRYQVTQFGKPVTLSCSQTLNHNVMYWYQQKSSQAPKLLFHYYDKDFNNEADTPDNFQSRRPNTSFCFLDIRSPGLGDTAMYLCATSRDGTGGTDTQYFGPGTRLTVL.

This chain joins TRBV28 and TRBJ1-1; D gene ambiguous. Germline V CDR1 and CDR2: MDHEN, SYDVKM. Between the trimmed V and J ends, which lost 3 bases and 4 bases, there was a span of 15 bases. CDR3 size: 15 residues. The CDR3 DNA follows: TGTGCCAGCAGTTTTCCCCATCCAATCGGCACTGAAGCTTTCTTT. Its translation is CASSFPHPIGTEAFF.

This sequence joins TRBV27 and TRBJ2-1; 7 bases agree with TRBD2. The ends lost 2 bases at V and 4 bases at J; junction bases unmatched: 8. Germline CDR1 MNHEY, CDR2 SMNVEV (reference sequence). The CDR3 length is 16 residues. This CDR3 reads CASSLRSGKKYNEQFF. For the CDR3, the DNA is TGTGCCAGCAGTTTACGAAGCGGGAAGAAGTACAATGAGCAGTTCTTC.

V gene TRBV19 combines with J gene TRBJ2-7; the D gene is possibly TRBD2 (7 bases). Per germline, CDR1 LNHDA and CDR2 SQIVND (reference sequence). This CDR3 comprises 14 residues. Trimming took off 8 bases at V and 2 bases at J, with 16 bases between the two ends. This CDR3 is CASGGARGTYEQYF. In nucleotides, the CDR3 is TGTGCCAGTGGGGGGGCTCGAGGGACCTACGAGCAGTACTTC.

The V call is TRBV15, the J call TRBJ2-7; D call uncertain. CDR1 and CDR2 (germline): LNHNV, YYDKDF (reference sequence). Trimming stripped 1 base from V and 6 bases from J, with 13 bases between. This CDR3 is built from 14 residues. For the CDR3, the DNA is TGTGCCACCAGCAGAGTTGGGCTTGACACCGAGCAGTACTTC. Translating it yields CATSRVGLDTEQYF.

Here the CDR3 reads CASSVKPQGVGEQYF. The CDR3 DNA reads TGTGCCAGCAGCGTAAAGCCGCAGGGCGTAGGCGAGCAGTACTTC. This sequence joins TRBV9 and TRBJ2-7, with a tentative D call TRBD1 (5 bases). Germline assignment: CDR1 SGDLS and CDR2 YYNGEE. CDR3 length: 15 residues. The V end was cut by 1 base, the J end by 6 bases, with 17 bases between. The variable domain in full, with the rest retrieved from reference TRBV9 and TRBJ2-7, is DSGVTQTPKHLITATGQRVTLRCSPRSGDLSVYWYQQSLDQGLQFLIQYYNGEERAKGNILERFSAQQFPDLHSELNLSSLELGDSALYFCASSVKPQGVGEQYFGPGTRLTVT.

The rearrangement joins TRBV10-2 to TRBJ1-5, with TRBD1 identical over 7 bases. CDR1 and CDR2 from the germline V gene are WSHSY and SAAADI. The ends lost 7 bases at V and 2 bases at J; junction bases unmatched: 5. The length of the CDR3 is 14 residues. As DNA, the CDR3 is TGCGCCAGCATGTCCGGGACAGGCAATCAGCCCCAGCATTTT. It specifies CASMSGTGNQPQHF.

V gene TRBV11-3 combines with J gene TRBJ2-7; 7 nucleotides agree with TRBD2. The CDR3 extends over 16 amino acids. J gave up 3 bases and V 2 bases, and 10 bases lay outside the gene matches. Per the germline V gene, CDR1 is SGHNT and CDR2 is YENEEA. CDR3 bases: TGTGCCAGCAGCTTATCGAGCGGGGCGGCCCTCTACGAGCAGTACTTC. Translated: CASSLSSGAALYEQYF.

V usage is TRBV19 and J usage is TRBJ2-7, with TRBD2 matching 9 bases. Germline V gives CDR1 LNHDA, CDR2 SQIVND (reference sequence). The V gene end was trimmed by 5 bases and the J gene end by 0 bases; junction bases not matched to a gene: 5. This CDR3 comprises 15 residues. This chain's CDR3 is CASSHSSGASYEQYF. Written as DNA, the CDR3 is TGTGCCAGTAGTCATTCTAGCGGGGCCTCCTACGAGCAGTACTTC.

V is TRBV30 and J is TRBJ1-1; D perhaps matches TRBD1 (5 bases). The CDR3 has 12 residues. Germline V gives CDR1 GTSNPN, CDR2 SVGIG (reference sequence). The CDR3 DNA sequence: TGTGCATTGGACGGGGGGTATACTGAAGCTTTCTTT. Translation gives CALDGGYTEAFF.

CDR3 amino acids: CASSKSASAVGAGELFF. The CDR3 DNA reads TGTGCCAGTAGCAAGTCGGCGTCGGCCGTGGGCGCCGGGGAGCTGTTTTTT. J is TRBJ2-2 and V is TRBV19; the D is unclear. Trimming removed 6 bases from V and 6 bases from J, with 23 bases in between. Germline V gene data show CDR1 as LNHDA and CDR2 as SQIVND (reference sequence). This CDR3 contains 17 residues.

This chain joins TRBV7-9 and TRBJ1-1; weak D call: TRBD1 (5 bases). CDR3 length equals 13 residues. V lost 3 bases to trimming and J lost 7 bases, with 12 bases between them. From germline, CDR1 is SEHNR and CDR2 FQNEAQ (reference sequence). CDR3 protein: CASSLAGSLEAFF. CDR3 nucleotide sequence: TGTGCCAGCAGCTTGGCAGGGTCCCTTGAAGCTTTCTTT.

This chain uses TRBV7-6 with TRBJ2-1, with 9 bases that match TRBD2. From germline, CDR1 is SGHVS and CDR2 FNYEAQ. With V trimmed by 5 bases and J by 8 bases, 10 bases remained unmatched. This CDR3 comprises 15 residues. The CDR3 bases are TGTGCCAGCAGCCTTCGTCTAGCGGGATTGGATGAGCAGTTCTTC. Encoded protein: CASSLRLAGLDEQFF.